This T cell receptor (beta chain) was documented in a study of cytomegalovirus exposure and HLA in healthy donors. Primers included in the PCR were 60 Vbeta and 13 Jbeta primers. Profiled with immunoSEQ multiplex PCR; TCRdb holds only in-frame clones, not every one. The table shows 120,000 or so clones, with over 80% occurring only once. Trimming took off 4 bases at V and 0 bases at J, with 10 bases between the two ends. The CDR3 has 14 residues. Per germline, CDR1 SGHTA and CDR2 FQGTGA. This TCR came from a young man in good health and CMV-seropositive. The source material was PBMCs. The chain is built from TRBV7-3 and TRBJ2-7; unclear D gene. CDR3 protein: CASSSSGCSYEQYF. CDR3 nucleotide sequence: TGTGCCAGCAGCTCCTCAGGCTGCTCCTACGAGCAGTACTTC. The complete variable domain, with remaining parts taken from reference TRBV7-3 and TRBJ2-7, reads GAGVSQTPSNKVTEKGKYVELRCDPISGHTALYWYRQSLGQGPEFLIYFQGTGAADDSGLPNDRFFAVRPEGSVSTLKIQRTERGDSAVYLCASSSSGCSYEQYFGPGTRLTVT.